One T cell receptor beta chain is described in this entry. The data originate from a study of blood T cell repertoires in COVID-19. Study summary: Material from acute and convalescent COVID-19 was sourced from the United States, Italy and Spain. T cells, B-cell-depleted T cells, or PBMCs supplied cDNA or gDNA.

Germline CDR1 SGHTA, CDR2 FQGTGA. J gave up 5 bases and V 1 base, and 3 bases lay outside the gene matches. The CDR3 spans 14 residues. Measured with immunoSEQ multiplex PCR; TCRdb has only the in-frame clones, and not every one. The data show roughly 230,000 clones, around 90% seen once. Enrollment of patients from Seattle took place during active infection, with longitudinal follow-up. The sample consisted of peripheral blood. The TCR originated in a man under 40 with COVID-19, enrolled during active disease. V and J are TRBV7-3 and TRBJ2-5, with 8 bases that match TRBD2. The CDR3 nucleotides read TGTGCCAGCAGCTTAAGCGGGGGGCTTGAGACCCAGTACTTC. Translating it yields CASSLSGGLETQYF. Looking up the rest from reference TRBV7-3 and TRBJ2-5 gives the full variable domain: GAGVSQTPSNKVTEKGKYVELRCDPISGHTALYWYRQSLGQGPEFLIYFQGTGAADDSGLPNDRFFAVRPEGSVSTLKIQRTERGDSAVYLCASSLSGGLETQYFGPGTRLLVL.